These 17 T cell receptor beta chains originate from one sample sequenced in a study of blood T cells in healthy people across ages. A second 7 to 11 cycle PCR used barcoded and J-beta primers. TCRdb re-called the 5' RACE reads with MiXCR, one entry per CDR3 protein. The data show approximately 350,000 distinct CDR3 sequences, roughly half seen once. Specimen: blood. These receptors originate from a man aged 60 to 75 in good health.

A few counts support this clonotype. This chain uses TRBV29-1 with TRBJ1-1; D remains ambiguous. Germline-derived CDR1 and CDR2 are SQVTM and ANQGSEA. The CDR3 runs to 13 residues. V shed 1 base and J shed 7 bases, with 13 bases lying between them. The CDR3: CSVEGRAGGEAFF. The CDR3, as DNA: TGCAGCGTTGAAGGGCGGGCGGGAGGTGAAGCTTTCTTT. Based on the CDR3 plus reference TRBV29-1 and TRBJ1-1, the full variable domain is SAVISQKPSRDICQRGTSLTIQCQVDSQVTMMFWYRQQPGQSLTLIATANQGSEATYESGFVIDKFPISRPNLTFSTLTVSNMSPEDSSIYLCSVEGRAGGEAFFGQGTRLTVV.

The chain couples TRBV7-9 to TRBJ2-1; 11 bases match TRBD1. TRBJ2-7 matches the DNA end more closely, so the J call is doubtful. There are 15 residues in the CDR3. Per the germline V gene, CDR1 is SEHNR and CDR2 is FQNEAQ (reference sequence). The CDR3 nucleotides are TGTGCCAGCATCGAAGATGGGACAGGGGGCTACGAGCAGTACTTC. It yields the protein CASIEDGTGGYEQYF.

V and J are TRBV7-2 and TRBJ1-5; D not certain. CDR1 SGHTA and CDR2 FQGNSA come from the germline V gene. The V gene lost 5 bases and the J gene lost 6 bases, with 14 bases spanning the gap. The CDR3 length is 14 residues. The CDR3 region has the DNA TGTGCCAGCAGCCCAGGTACGGGAGTTCAGCCCCAGCATTTT. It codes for CASSPGTGVQPQHF.

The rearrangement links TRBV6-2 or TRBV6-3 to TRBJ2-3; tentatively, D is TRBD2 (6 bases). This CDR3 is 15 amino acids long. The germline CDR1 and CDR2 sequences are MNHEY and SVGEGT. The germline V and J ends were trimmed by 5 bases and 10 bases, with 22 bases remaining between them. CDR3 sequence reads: CASSPPGAGSPPQYF. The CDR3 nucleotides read TGTGCCAGCAGTCCACCCGGGGCGGGATCCCCCCCGCAGTATTTT.

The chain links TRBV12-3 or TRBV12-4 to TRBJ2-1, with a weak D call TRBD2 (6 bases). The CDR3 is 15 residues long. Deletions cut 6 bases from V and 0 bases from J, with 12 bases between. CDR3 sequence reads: CASRPFGSSYNEQFF. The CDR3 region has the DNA TGTGCCAGCAGGCCCTTCGGGAGCTCCTACAATGAGCAGTTCTTC.

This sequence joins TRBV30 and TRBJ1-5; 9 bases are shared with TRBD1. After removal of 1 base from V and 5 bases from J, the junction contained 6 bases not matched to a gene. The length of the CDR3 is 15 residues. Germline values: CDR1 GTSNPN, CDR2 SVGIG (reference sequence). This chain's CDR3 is CAWSDGTGRDQPQHF. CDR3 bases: TGTGCCTGGAGTGACGGGACAGGGCGGGATCAGCCCCAGCATTTT.

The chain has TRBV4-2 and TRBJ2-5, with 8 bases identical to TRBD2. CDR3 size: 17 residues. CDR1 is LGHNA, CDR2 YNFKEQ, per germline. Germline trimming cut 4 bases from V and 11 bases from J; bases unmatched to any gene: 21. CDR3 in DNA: TGTGCCAGCAGCCTGGAACCGGGGGGGGGCTTGTACAATGAGCAGTACTTC. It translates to CASSLEPGGGLYNEQYF.

The CDR3 loop is CSARDEGGSSYNEQFF. In DNA, the CDR3 is TGCAGTGCTAGAGATGAGGGGGGGAGCTCCTACAATGAGCAGTTCTTC. The chain recombines TRBV20-1 with TRBJ2-1, with D perhaps TRBD2 (7 bases). The V end was cut by 0 bases, the J end by 0 bases, with 12 bases between. The CDR3 is 16 amino acids. Germline loops: CDR1 DFQATT, CDR2 SNEGSKA (reference sequence).

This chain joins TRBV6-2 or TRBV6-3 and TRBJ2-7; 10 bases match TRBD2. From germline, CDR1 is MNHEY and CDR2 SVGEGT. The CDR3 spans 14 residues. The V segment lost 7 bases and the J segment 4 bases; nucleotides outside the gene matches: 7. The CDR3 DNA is TGTGCCAGCAAGGCTAGCGGGAGAAGATACGAGCAGTACTTC. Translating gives CASKASGRRYEQYF.

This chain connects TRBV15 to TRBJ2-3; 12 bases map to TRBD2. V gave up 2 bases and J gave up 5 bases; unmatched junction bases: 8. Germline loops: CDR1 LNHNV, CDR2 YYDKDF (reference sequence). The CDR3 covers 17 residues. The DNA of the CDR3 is TGTGCCACCAGCAGAACCCCACTAGCGGGGGGAGGAGATACGCAGTATTTT. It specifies CATSRTPLAGGGDTQYF.

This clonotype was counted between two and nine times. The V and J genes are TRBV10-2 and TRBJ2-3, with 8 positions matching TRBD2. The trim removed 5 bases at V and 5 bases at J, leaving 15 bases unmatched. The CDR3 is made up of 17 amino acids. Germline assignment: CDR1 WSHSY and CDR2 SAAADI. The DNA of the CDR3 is TGCGCCAGCAGTAGGGGTCGGGAGGGGGTCAGTCTAGATACGCAGTATTTT. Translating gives CASSRGREGVSLDTQYF.

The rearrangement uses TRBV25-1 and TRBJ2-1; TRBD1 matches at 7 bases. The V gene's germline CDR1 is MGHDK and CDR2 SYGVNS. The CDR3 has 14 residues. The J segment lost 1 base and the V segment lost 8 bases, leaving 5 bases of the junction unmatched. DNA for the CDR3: TGTGCCAGCTTGTCGGGACAGTCCTACAATGAGCAGTTCTTC. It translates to CASLSGQSYNEQFF.

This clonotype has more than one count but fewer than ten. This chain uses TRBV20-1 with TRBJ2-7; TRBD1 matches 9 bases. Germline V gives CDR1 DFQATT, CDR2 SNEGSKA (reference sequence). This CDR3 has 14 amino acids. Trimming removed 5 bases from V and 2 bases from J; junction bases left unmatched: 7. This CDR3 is CSARHDRGAYEQYF. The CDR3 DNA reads TGCAGTGCTCGACACGACAGGGGGGCCTACGAGCAGTACTTC.

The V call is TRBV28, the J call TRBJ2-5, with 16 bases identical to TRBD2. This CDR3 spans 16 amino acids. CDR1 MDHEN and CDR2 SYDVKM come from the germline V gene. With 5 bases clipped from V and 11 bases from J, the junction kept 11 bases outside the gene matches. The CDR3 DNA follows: TGTGCCAGCAGTCCCGGGACTAGCGGGAGGGCCAAGGAGCAGTACTTC. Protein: CASSPGTSGRAKEQYF. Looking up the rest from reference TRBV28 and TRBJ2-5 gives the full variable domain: DVKVTQSSRYLVKRTGEKVFLECVQDMDHENMFWYRQDPGLGLRLIYFSYDVKMKEKGDIPEGYSVSREKKERFSLILESASTNQTSMYLCASSPGTSGRAKEQYFGPGTRLLVL.

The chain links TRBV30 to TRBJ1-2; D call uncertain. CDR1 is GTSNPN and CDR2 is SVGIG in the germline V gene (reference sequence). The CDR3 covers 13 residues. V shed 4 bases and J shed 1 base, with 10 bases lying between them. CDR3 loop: CAWMATGNYGYTF. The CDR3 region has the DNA TGTGCCTGGATGGCGACTGGTAACTATGGCTACACCTTC.

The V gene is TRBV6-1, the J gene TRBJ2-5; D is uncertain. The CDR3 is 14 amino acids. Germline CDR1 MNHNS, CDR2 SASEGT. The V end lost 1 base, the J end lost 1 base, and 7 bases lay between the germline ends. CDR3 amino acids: CASSEGRSQETQYF. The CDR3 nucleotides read TGTGCCAGCAGTGAAGGACGCAGCCAAGAGACCCAGTACTTC.

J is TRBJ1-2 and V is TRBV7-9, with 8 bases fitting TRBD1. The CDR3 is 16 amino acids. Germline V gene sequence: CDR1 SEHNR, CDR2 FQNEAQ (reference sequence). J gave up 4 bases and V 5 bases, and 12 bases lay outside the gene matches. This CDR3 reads CASSTGQGSSLYGYTF. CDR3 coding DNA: TGTGCCAGCAGCACCGGACAGGGCTCATCCCTCTATGGCTACACCTTC.